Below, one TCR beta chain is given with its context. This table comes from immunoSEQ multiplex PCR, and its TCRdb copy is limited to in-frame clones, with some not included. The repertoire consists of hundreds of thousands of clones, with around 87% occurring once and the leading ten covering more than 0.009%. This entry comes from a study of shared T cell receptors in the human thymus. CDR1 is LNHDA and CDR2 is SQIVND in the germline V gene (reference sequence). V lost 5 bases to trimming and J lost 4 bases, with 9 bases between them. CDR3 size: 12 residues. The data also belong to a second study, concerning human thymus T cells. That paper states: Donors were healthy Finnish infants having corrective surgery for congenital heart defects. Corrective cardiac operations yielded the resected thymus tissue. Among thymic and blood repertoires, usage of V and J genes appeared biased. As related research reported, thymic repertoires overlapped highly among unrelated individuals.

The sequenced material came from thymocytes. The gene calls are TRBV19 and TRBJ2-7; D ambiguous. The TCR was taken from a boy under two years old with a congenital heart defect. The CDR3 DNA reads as TGTGCCAGTAGTCCACCGGGTTACGAGCAGTACTTC. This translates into CASSPPGYEQYF.